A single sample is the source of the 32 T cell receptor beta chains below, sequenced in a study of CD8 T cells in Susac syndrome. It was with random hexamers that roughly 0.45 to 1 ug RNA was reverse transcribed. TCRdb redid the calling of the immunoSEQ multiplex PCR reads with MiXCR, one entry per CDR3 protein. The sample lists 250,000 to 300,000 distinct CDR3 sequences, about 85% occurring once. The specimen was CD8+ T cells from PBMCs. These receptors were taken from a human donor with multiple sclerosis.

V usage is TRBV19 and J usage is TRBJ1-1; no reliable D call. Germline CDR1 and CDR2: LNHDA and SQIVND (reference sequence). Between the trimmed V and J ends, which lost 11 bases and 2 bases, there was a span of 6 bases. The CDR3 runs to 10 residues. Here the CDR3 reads CAGGNTEAFF. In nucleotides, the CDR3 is TGTGCCGGAGGAAACACTGAAGCTTTCTTT.

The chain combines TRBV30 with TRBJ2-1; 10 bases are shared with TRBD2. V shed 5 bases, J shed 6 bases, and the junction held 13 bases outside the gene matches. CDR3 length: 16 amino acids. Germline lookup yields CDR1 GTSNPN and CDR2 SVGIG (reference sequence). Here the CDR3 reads CAWLSHPQRGGNEQFF. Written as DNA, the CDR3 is TGTGCCTGGCTAAGCCATCCCCAGCGGGGGGGCAATGAGCAGTTCTTC.

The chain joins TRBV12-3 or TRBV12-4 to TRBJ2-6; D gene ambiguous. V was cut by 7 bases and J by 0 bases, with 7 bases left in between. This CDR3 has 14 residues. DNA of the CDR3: TGTGCCAGCACCATAACCTCTGGGGCCAACGTCCTGACTTTC. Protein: CASTITSGANVLTF.

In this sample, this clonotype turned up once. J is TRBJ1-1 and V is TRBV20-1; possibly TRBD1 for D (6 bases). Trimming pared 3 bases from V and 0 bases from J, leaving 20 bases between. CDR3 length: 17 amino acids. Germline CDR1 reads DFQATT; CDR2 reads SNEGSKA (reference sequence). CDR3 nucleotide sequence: TGCAGTGCTAGTAAATCCCCGAGCCAGGGGATGAACACTGAAGCTTTCTTT. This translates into CSASKSPSQGMNTEAFF.

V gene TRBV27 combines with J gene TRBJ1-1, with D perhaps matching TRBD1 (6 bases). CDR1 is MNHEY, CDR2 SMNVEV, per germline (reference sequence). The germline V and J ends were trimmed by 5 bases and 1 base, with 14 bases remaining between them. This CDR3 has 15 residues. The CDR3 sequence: CASSPTGPSNTEAFF. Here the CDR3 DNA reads TGTGCCAGCAGTCCCACAGGGCCCTCGAACACTGAAGCTTTCTTT.

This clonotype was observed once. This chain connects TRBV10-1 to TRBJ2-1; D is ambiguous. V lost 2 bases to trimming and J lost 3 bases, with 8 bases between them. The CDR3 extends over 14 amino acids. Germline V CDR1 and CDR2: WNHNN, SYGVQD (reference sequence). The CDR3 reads CASSEGRLYNEQFF. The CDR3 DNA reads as TGCGCCAGCAGTGAGGGCAGACTCTACAATGAGCAGTTCTTC.

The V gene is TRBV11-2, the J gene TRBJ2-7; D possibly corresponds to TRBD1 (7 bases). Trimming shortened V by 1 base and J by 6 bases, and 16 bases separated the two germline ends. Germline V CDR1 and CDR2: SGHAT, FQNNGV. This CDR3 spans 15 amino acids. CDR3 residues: CASSLGQGGIGEQYF. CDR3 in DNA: TGTGCCAGCAGCTTAGGACAGGGAGGAATAGGCGAGCAGTACTTC.

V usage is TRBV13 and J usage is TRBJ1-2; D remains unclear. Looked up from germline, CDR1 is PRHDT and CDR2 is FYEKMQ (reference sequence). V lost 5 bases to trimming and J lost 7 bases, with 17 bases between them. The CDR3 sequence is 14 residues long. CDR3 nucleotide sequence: TGTGCCAGCAGCCCTATTAAAGGGAGAAGTGGCTACACCTTC. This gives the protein CASSPIKGRSGYTF.

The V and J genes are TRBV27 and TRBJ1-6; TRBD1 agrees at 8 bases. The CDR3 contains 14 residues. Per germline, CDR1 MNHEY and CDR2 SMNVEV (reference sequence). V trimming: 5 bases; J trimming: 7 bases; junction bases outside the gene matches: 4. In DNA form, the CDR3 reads TGTGCCAGCAGTACCACAGGGGGAAATTCACCCCTCCACTTT. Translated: CASSTTGGNSPLHF.

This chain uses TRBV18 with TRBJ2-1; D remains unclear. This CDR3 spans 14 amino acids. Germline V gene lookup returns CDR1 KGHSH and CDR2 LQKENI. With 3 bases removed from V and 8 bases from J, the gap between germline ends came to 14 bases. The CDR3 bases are TGTGCCAGCTCACCCGCTTTCGGGTCGGATGAGCAGTTCTTC. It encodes CASSPAFGSDEQFF.

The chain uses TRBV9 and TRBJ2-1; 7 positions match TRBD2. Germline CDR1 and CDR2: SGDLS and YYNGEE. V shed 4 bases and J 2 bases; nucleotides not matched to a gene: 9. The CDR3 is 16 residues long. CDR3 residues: CASSPQVAGAYNEQFF. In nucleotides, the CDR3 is TGTGCCAGCAGCCCCCAGGTAGCGGGTGCCTACAATGAGCAGTTCTTC.

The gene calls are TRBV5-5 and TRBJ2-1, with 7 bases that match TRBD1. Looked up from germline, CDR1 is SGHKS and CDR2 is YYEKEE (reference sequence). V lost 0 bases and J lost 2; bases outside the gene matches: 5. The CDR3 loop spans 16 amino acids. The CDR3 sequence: CASSLDWDRTYNEQFF. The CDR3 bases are TGTGCCAGCAGCTTGGATTGGGACAGAACCTACAATGAGCAGTTCTTC. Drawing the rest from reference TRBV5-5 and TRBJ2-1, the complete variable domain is DAGVTQSPTHLIKTRGQQVTLRCSPISGHKSVSWYQQVLGQGPQFIFQYYEKEERGRGNFPDRFSARQFPNYSSELNVNALLLGDSALYLCASSLDWDRTYNEQFFGPGTRLTVL.

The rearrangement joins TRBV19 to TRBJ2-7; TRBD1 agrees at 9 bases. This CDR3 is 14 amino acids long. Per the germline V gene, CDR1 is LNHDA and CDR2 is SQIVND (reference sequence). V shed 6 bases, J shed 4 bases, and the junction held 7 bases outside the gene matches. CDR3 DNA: TGTGCCAGTAGACCCGGGACAGGGCCATACGAGCAGTACTTC. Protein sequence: CASRPGTGPYEQYF. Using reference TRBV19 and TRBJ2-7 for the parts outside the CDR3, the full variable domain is DGGITQSPKYLFRKEGQNVTLSCEQNLNHDAMYWYRQDPGQGLRLIYYSQIVNDFQKGDIAEGYSVSREKKESFPLTVTSAQKNPTAFYLCASRPGTGPYEQYFGPGTRLTVT.

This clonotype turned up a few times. As DNA, the CDR3 is TGTGCCAGCAGCTTACTCGTCGGGACCTACACAGATACGCAGTATTTT. Its translation is CASSLLVGTYTDTQYF. The chain carries TRBV7-9 and TRBJ2-3; D is tentatively TRBD1 or TRBD2 (5 bases each). The CDR3 contains 16 residues. Germline assignment: CDR1 SEHNR and CDR2 FQNEAQ (reference sequence). Trimming took 2 bases from V and 2 from J, leaving 14 bases between them.

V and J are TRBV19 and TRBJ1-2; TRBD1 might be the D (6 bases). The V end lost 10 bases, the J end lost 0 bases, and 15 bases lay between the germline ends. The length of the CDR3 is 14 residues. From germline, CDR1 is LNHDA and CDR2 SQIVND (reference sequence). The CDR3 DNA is TGTGCCACCGCTTACAGGGCGCCTAACTATGGCTACACCTTC. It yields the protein CATAYRAPNYGYTF.

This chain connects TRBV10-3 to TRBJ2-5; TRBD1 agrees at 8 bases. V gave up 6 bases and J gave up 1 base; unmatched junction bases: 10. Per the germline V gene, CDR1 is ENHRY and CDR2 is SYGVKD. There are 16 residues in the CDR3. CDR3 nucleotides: TGTGCCATCAGACCCGGACAGGGTTACCTCCAAGAGACCCAGTACTTC. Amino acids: CAIRPGQGYLQETQYF.

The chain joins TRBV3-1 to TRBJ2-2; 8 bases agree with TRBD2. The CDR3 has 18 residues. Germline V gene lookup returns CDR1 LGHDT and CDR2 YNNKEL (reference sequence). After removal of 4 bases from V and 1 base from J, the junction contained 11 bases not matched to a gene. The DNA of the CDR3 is TGTGCCAGCAGCCTCACGCGGGGGGATCAGCGGAACACCGGGGAGCTGTTTTTT. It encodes CASSLTRGDQRNTGELFF.

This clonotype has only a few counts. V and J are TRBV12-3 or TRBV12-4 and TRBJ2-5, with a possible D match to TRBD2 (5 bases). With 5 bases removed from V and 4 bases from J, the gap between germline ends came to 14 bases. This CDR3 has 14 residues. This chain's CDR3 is CASSPGGPGETQYF. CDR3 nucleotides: TGTGCCAGCAGTCCAGGCGGGCCGGGAGAGACCCAGTACTTC.

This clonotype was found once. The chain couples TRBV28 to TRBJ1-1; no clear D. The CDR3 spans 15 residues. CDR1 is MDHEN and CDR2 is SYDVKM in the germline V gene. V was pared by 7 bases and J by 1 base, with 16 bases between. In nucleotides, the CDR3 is TGTGCCAGCACCACCGTTCTGGACTGGAACACTGAAGCTTTCTTT. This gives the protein CASTTVLDWNTEAFF. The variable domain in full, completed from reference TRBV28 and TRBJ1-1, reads DVKVTQSSRYLVKRTGEKVFLECVQDMDHENMFWYRQDPGLGLRLIYFSYDVKMKEKGDIPEGYSVSREKKERFSLILESASTNQTSMYLCASTTVLDWNTEAFFGQGTRLTVV.

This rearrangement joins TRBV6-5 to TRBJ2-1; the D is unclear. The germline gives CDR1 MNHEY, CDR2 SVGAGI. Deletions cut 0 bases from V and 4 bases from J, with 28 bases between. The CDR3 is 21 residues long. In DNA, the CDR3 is TGTGCCAGCAGTTACTCGACAAGCAAGTTGTTCTTATCGCCCACTTACAATGAGCAGTTCTTC. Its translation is CASSYSTSKLFLSPTYNEQFF.

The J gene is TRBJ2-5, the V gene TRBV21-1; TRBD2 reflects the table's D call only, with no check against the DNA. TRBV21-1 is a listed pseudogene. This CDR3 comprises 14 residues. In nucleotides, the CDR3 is TGTGCCAGCAGCACCCGAGGGAGCCACCAGACCCAGTACTTC. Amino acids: CASSTRGSHQTQYF.

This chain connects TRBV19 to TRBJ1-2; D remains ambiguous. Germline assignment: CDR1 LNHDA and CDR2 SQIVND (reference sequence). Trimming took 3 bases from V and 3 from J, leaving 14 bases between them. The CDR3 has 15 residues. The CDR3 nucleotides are TGTGCCAGTAGTATGGTCAAAAACTCTCACTATGGCTACACCTTC. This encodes CASSMVKNSHYGYTF.

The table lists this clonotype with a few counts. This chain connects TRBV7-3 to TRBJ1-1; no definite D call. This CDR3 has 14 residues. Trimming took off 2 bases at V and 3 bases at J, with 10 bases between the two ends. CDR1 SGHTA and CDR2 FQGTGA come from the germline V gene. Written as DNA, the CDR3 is TGTGCCAGCAGCTTACGGGGAACGGACACTGAAGCTTTCTTT. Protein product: CASSLRGTDTEAFF.

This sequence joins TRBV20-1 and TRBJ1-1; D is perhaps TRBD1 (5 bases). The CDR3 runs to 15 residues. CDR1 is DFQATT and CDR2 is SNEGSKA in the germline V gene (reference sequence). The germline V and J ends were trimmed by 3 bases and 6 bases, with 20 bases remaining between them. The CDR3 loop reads CSARIWGEAEAEAFF. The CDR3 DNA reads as TGCAGTGCTAGGATTTGGGGCGAAGCGGAGGCTGAAGCTTTCTTT.

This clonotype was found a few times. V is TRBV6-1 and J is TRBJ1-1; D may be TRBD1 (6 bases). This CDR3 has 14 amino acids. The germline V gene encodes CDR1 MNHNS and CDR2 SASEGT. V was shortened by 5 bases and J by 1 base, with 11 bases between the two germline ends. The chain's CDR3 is CASSSGQTNTEAFF. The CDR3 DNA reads TGTGCCAGCAGTAGCGGACAGACGAACACTGAAGCTTTCTTT.

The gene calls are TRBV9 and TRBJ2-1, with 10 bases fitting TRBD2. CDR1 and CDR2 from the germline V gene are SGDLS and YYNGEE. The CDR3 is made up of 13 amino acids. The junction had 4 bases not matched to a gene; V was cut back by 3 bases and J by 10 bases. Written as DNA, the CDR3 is TGTGCCAGCAGCGGGAGTAGCGGGAGGGAGCAGTTCTTC. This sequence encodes CASSGSSGREQFF.

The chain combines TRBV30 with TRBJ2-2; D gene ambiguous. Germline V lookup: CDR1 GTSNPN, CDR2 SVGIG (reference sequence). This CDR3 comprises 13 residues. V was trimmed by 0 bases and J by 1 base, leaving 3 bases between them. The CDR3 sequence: CAWSVQNTGELFF. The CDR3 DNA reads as TGTGCCTGGAGTGTACAGAACACCGGGGAGCTGTTTTTT.

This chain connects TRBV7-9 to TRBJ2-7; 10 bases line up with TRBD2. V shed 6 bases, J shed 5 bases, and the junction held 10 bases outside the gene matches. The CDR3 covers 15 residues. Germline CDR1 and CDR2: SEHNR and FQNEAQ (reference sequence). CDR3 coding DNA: TGTGCCAGCAGATATCCTAGCGGGAGTACCCACGAGCAGTACTTC. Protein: CASRYPSGSTHEQYF.

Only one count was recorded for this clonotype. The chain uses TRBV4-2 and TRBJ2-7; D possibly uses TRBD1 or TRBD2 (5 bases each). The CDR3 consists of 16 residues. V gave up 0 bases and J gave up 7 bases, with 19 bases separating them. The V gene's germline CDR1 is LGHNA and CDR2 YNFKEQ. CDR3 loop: CASSQETGLPHGEQYF. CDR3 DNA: TGTGCCAGCAGCCAAGAAACAGGACTCCCCCATGGGGAGCAGTACTTC.

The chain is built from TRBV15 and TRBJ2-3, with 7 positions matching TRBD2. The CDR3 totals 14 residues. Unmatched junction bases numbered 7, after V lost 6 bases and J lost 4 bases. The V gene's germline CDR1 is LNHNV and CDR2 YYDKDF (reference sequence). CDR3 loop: CATRPKSGADTQYF. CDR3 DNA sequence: TGTGCCACCAGACCCAAAAGCGGGGCAGATACGCAGTATTTT. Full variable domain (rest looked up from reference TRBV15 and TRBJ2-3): DAMVIQNPRYQVTQFGKPVTLSCSQTLNHNVMYWYQQKSSQAPKLLFHYYDKDFNNEADTPDNFQSRRPNTSFCFLDIRSPGLGDTAMYLCATRPKSGADTQYFGPGTRLTVL.

CDR3: CSARDRRSGYEQYF. In nucleotides, the CDR3 is TGCAGTGCTAGAGACCGGAGATCTGGGTACGAGCAGTACTTC. The chain couples TRBV20-1 to TRBJ2-7; D unresolved. V lost 0 bases, J lost 4 bases, and 13 bases lay in between. The germline V gene has CDR1 DFQATT and CDR2 SNEGSKA (reference sequence). The CDR3 runs 14 residues.

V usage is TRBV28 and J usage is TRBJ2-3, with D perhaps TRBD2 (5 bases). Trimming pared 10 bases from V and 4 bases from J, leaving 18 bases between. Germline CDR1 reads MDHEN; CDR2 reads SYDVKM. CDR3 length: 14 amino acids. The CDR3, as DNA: TGTGCCATCACGTCCGTCGGAGGCGCAGATACGCAGTATTTT. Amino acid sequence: CAITSVGGADTQYF.